Sequencing of this T cell receptor (beta chain) was carried out in a study of T cell repertoires in cytomegalovirus infection. Trimming stripped 5 bases from V and 5 bases from J, with 12 bases between. Germline-derived CDR1 and CDR2 are SGHTA and FQGNSA. CDR3 length: 13 amino acids. TCRdb reprocessed the reads via MiXCR and lists one record per CDR3 protein. Among hundreds of thousands of distinct CDR3 sequences, roughly 33% were seen once, and the ten largest hold 15% to 20%. This clonotype was picked up a small number of times. What it binds is unknown. This TCR was sampled from a human donor in good health (CMV status not recorded). Some clones in this sample may be carry-over from other donors' samples. Sequencing used cultured PBMCs, obtained from culture after CMV antigen stimulation. The rearrangement uses TRBV7-2 and TRBJ2-5; a possible D gene is TRBD1 (6 bases). The CDR3 DNA is TGTGCCAGCAGCGAGACAGGTGGGGAGACCCAGTACTTC. Encoded protein: CASSETGGETQYF.